Below are 11 T cell receptor beta chains sequenced from a single sample in a study of T cells in tuberculosis. Using immunoSEQ multiplex PCR, the repertoire was profiled, and TCRdb retains in-frame clones only, with some absent. The sample lists roughly 30,000 clones, about 82% occurring once. Time point of the sample: new active TB diagnosis, blood taken before or within 7 days of starting treatment. The source material was PBMCs, sampled at tuberculosis diagnosis. These receptors all stem from an adult with tuberculosis.

This chain joins TRBV30 and TRBJ1-5; 7 bases agree with TRBD1. J was trimmed by 6 bases and V by 0 bases; bases with no gene match: 11. Germline CDR1 is GTSNPN and CDR2 is SVGIG (reference sequence). This CDR3 contains 16 residues. The CDR3 region is CAWSVWGRGEAQPQHF. The CDR3 DNA reads as TGTGCCTGGAGTGTATGGGGCAGGGGGGAGGCTCAGCCCCAGCATTTT.

The chain links TRBV25-1 to TRBJ1-4, with TRBD1 matching over 9 bases. Germline assignment: CDR1 MGHDK and CDR2 SYGVNS. The CDR3 length is 16 residues. The J segment lost 9 bases and the V segment lost 0 bases, leaving 8 bases of the junction unmatched. As DNA, the CDR3 is TGTGCCAGCAGTGAATATTCCGGGGACAGGGAGAAAAAACTGTTTTTT. Translated, it gives CASSEYSGDREKKLFF. The entire variable domain, with the rest obtained from reference TRBV25-1 and TRBJ1-4, is as follows: EADIYQTPRYLVIGTGKKITLECSQTMGHDKMYWYQQDPGMELHLIHYSYGVNSTEKGDLSSESTVSRIRTEHFPLTLESARPSHTSQYLCASSEYSGDREKKLFFGSGTQLSVL.

This clone was picked up one time. The V and J genes are TRBV5-1 and TRBJ2-6; TRBD1 is a possible D gene (6 bases). This CDR3 has 17 amino acids. V dropped 0 bases and J dropped 0 bases, with 10 bases sitting between them. Germline V gene sequence: CDR1 SGHRS, CDR2 YFSETQ. The CDR3 DNA sequence: TGCGCCAGCAGCTTGGAATTACAGGGCTCTGGGGCCAACGTCCTGACTTTC. Translation gives CASSLELQGSGANVLTF.

The genes are TRBV2 and TRBJ2-7; 10 bases are a match to TRBD2. This CDR3 is 14 amino acids long. Germline V gene sequence: CDR1 SNHLY, CDR2 FYNNEI. The V gene end was trimmed by 3 bases and the J gene end by 3 bases; junction bases not matched to a gene: 2. CDR3 loop: CASSDPSGSYEQYF. For the CDR3, the DNA is TGTGCCAGCAGTGATCCTAGCGGGAGCTACGAGCAGTACTTC.

The chain joins TRBV27 to TRBJ1-2; weak D call: TRBD1 (6 bases). The germline V gene has CDR1 MNHEY and CDR2 SMNVEV (reference sequence). V was pared by 3 bases and J by 8 bases, with 13 bases between. The CDR3 is made up of 13 amino acids. DNA for the CDR3: TGTGCCAGCAGTTTCGGGACACCTTTCGGCTACACCTTC. This encodes CASSFGTPFGYTF.

The rearrangement links TRBV28 to TRBJ1-2, with D perhaps matching TRBD1 (6 bases). Germline V gives CDR1 MDHEN, CDR2 SYDVKM. Trimming cost V 2 bases and J 4 bases, with 11 bases left between them. The CDR3 consists of 14 residues. The CDR3 DNA reads TGTGCCAGCAGTTTAAGGGGGGGAGGCTATGGCTACACCTTC. Its translation: CASSLRGGGYGYTF.

The chain uses TRBV6-1 and TRBJ1-4, with 10 bases matching TRBD1. CDR3 length equals 14 residues. The ends lost 5 bases at V and 7 bases at J; junction bases unmatched: 4. Germline V gene lookup returns CDR1 MNHNS and CDR2 SASEGT. This CDR3 reads CASSRQGAFEKLFF. The DNA of the CDR3 is TGTGCCAGCAGTAGACAGGGGGCGTTTGAAAAACTGTTTTTT.

This chain links TRBV7-7 with TRBJ2-2; 10 bases align to TRBD2. This CDR3 contains 16 residues. Germline CDR1 SSHAT, CDR2 FNYEAQ (reference sequence). J was trimmed by 7 bases and V by 5 bases; bases with no gene match: 10. The CDR3 is CASSPTSGGASGELFF. The CDR3 DNA reads as TGTGCCAGCAGCCCAACCAGCGGGGGGGCCAGCGGGGAGCTGTTTTTT.

V usage is TRBV28 and J usage is TRBJ2-1, with TRBD2 matching over 13 bases. Germline CDR1 reads MDHEN; CDR2 reads SYDVKM. This CDR3 region has 14 residues. Trimming at V came to 11 bases and at J to 8 bases, leaving 9 bases not matched to a gene. The CDR3 here is CAVLGLAGEDEQFF. CDR3 DNA: TGTGCCGTACTAGGACTAGCGGGAGAGGATGAGCAGTTCTTC.

The chain combines TRBV27 with TRBJ1-6; D uncertain. The V end was cut by 4 bases, the J end by 6 bases, with 7 bases between. CDR1 and CDR2 from the germline V gene are MNHEY and SMNVEV (reference sequence). The CDR3 runs to 13 residues. This CDR3 reads CASSSGFNSPLHF. The CDR3 DNA is TGTGCCAGCAGTTCAGGTTTTAATTCACCCCTCCACTTT.

In this sample, this clone turned up a few times. CDR3 residues: CASSEEDPNIYGYTF. CDR3 in DNA: TGTGCCAGCAGCGAGGAGGATCCCAATATCTATGGCTACACCTTC. The V call is TRBV7-2, the J call TRBJ1-2; D gene uncertain. Germline V gives CDR1 SGHTA, CDR2 FQGNSA. This CDR3 is built from 15 residues. Between the trimmed V and J ends, which lost 5 bases and 4 bases, there was a span of 17 bases.